The rows below give T cell receptor beta chains drawn from one sample of a study of cytomegalovirus exposure and HLA in healthy donors. Data came from immunoSEQ multiplex PCR; TCRdb stores just in-frame clones and leaves some out. The table includes roughly 100,000 clones, around 83% detected once. Sequencing was done on a sample of PBMCs. These receptors all come from a woman between 18 and 29 years old in good health and CMV-seropositive. The CDR3 runs from the conserved cysteine through the conserved F or W. The order of the fields is CDR3 length, J gene, D gene, V gene, CDR3 protein, CDR3 DNA. A D gene is named only where the DNA matches it firmly.

CDR3 length: 17
J gene: TRBJ2-1
D gene: TRBD2
V gene: TRBV7-3
CDR3 protein: CASSLTTSGTLNNEQFF
CDR3 DNA: TGTGCCAGCAGCTTGACGACTAGCGGGACCCTGAACAATGAGCAGTTCTTC

CDR3 length: 14
J gene: TRBJ2-6
D gene: NA
V gene: TRBV5-1
CDR3 protein: CASGSGTGANVLTF
CDR3 DNA: TGCGCCAGCGGCTCCGGGACAGGGGCCAACGTCCTGACTTTC

CDR3 length: 15
J gene: TRBJ1-6
D gene: NA
V gene: TRBV6-1
CDR3 protein: CASSEAEARNSPLHF
CDR3 DNA: TGTGCCAGCAGTGAAGCTGAGGCGCGAAATTCACCCCTCCACTTT

CDR3 length: 14
J gene: TRBJ2-7
D gene: TRBD1
V gene: TRBV10-3
CDR3 protein: CAISRTTGVDEQYF
CDR3 DNA: TGTGCCATCAGCCGAACGACAGGGGTCGACGAGCAGTACTTC

CDR3 length: 15
J gene: TRBJ1-4
D gene: TRBD1
V gene: TRBV29-1
CDR3 protein: CSVEDKTTGGEKLFF
CDR3 DNA: TGCAGCGTTGAAGATAAGACGACAGGGGGTGAAAAACTGTTTTTT

CDR3 length: 14
J gene: TRBJ1-5
D gene: TRBD1
V gene: TRBV4-1
CDR3 protein: CASSQAGTGQPQHF
CDR3 DNA: TGCGCCAGCAGCCAAGCCGGGACAGGGCAGCCCCAGCATTTT

CDR3 length: 15
J gene: TRBJ2-1
D gene: NA
V gene: TRBV27
CDR3 protein: CASSLDGSSYNEQFF
CDR3 DNA: TGTGCCAGCAGTTTGGACGGGAGCTCCTACAATGAGCAGTTCTTC

CDR3 length: 15
J gene: TRBJ1-1
D gene: TRBD1
V gene: TRBV6-5
CDR3 protein: CASRRAGTGNTEAFF
CDR3 DNA: TGTGCCAGCAGGAGAGCCGGGACAGGTAACACTGAAGCTTTCTTT

CDR3 length: 15
J gene: TRBJ2-2
D gene: TRBD2
V gene: TRBV27
CDR3 protein: CASTRLAVNTGELFF
CDR3 DNA: TGTGCCAGCACACGGCTAGCGGTTAACACCGGGGAGCTGTTTTTT

CDR3 length: 15
J gene: TRBJ1-5
D gene: TRBD1
V gene: TRBV19
CDR3 protein: CASRTGQVTNQPQHF
CDR3 DNA: TGTGCCAGTAGGACGGGACAGGTGACCAATCAGCCCCAGCATTTT

CDR3 length: 15
J gene: TRBJ1-1
D gene: NA
V gene: TRBV19
CDR3 protein: CASSSNRKGNTEAFF
CDR3 DNA: TGTGCCAGTAGTTCCAACAGGAAAGGGAACACTGAAGCTTTCTTT

CDR3 length: 16
J gene: TRBJ2-1
D gene: NA
V gene: TRBV5-4
CDR3 protein: CASSPLAVSSYNEQFF
CDR3 DNA: TGTGCCAGCAGCCCATTAGCGGTTAGCTCCTACAATGAGCAGTTCTTC

CDR3 length: 16
J gene: TRBJ2-1
D gene: TRBD1
V gene: TRBV18
CDR3 protein: CASSPGQGWSYNEQFF
CDR3 DNA: TGTGCCAGCTCACCGGGACAGGGGTGGTCCTACAATGAGCAGTTCTTC